A single sample gave rise to the 13 T cell receptor beta chains below, sequenced in a study of OX40 agonist ivuxolimab in advanced cancers. Library preparation used the immunoSEQ multiplex PCR assay. This immuneACCESS table, as held by TCRdb, lists in-frame sequences with V and J called but not all clones. Of the missing ones, under half trace to an unresolved V gene in checked studies; the others have no known cause. In this sample the table shows approximately 65,000 clones, about nine tenths of which occur a single time. 0.38% of the sample is held by the ten biggest clonotypes. The material was CD4+ or CD8+ T cells sorted from blood, obtained in a trial of the OX40 agonist ivuxolimab. The receptor source for this set is an adult with an advanced solid tumor such as melanoma, head and neck, liver or kidney cancer.

The rearrangement joins TRBV4-3 to TRBJ1-1; 11 bases map to TRBD1. CDR1 is LGHNA, CDR2 YSLEER, per germline. This CDR3 is built from 18 residues. The J segment lost 5 bases and the V segment lost 0 bases, leaving 11 bases of the junction unmatched. The CDR3 DNA reads as TGCGCCAGCAGCCAAGATCGCGGTGGGGACAGGGGGAGGACTGAAGCTTTCTTT. Protein sequence: CASSQDRGGDRGRTEAFF.

CDR3 sequence reads: CASSVDHRGPAGELFF. The CDR3 nucleotides read TGTGCCAGCAGCGTAGATCACAGGGGGCCGGCCGGGGAGCTGTTTTTT. The rearrangement uses TRBV9 and TRBJ2-2; 9 positions agree with TRBD1. The CDR3 length is 16 residues. CDR1 and CDR2 from the germline V gene are SGDLS and YYNGEE. The V gene end was trimmed by 0 bases and the J gene end by 6 bases; junction bases not matched to a gene: 6.

The chain joins TRBV19 to TRBJ2-4; D may be TRBD1 (6 bases). The CDR3 has 12 residues. Trimming stripped 8 bases from V and 6 bases from J, with 11 bases between. Germline V gene lookup returns CDR1 LNHDA and CDR2 SQIVND (reference sequence). The CDR3 nucleotides are TGTGCCAGTTCCTTGACAGGAAACATTCAGTACTTC. Translated, it gives CASSLTGNIQYF.

In its sample, this clone was seen once. The genes are TRBV9 and TRBJ1-3; 8 positions agree with TRBD1. Germline-derived CDR1 and CDR2 are SGDLS and YYNGEE. V gave up 1 base and J gave up 4 bases; unmatched junction bases: 4. The CDR3 sequence is 15 residues long. CDR3 protein: CASSVHDRGGNTIYF. In DNA, the CDR3 is TGTGCCAGCAGCGTACACGACAGGGGAGGAAACACCATATATTTT. The full variable domain, rest sourced from reference TRBV9 and TRBJ1-3, is DSGVTQTPKHLITATGQRVTLRCSPRSGDLSVYWYQQSLDQGLQFLIQYYNGEERAKGNILERFSAQQFPDLHSELNLSSLELGDSALYFCASSVHDRGGNTIYFGEGSWLTVV.

V usage is TRBV15 and J usage is TRBJ1-4; D gene uncertain. The CDR3 is 15 amino acids. V was clipped by 0 bases and J by 7 bases, with 12 bases between them. Germline-derived CDR1 and CDR2 are LNHNV and YYDKDF (reference sequence). For the CDR3, the DNA is TGTGCCACCAGCAGAGAGAGAACGTCGAGTGAAAAACTGTTTTTT. As protein: CATSRERTSSEKLFF.

In its sample, this clone was seen once. The chain employs TRBV11-3 and TRBJ2-1, with D possibly TRBD1 on 5 matching bases. The CDR3 has 15 amino acids. The germline V gene has CDR1 SGHNT and CDR2 YENEEA. V lost 5 bases to trimming and J lost 7 bases, with 18 bases between them. The CDR3 DNA follows: TGTGCCAGCAGCCCAAGGCCAGGGTTTGGGAATGAGCAGTTCTTC. Amino acids: CASSPRPGFGNEQFF.

V is TRBV28 and J is TRBJ1-3, with D possibly TRBD1 on 5 matching bases. CDR1 is MDHEN, CDR2 SYDVKM, per germline. Trimming took off 8 bases at V and 0 bases at J, with 14 bases between the two ends. This CDR3 contains 15 residues. The CDR3 nucleotides read TGTGCCAGCCGCTCGCAGGGTTACTCTGGAAACACCATATATTTT. It codes for CASRSQGYSGNTIYF. Drawing the rest from reference TRBV28 and TRBJ1-3, the complete variable domain is DVKVTQSSRYLVKRTGEKVFLECVQDMDHENMFWYRQDPGLGLRLIYFSYDVKMKEKGDIPEGYSVSREKKERFSLILESASTNQTSMYLCASRSQGYSGNTIYFGEGSWLTVV.

The chain employs TRBV30 and TRBJ2-2, with 14 bases identical to TRBD2. Germline-derived CDR1 and CDR2 are GTSNPN and SVGIG (reference sequence). J lost 6 bases, V lost 5 bases, and 14 bases had no gene match. CDR3 length equals 18 residues. The CDR3 coding sequence is TGTGCCTGGCAGGGACTAGCGGGGGTCCTTGGTGATTCCGGGGAGCTGTTTTTT. It translates to CAWQGLAGVLGDSGELFF.

The chain links TRBV5-6 to TRBJ1-2; D gene uncertain. The V and J ends lost 4 bases and 7 bases respectively, with 11 bases between them. This CDR3 has 12 residues. Germline CDR1 and CDR2: SGHDT and YYEEEE. CDR3 sequence reads: CASSRGPAGYTF. The CDR3 DNA sequence: TGTGCCAGCAGCAGAGGGCCCGCTGGCTACACCTTC.

V gene TRBV6-5 combines with J gene TRBJ1-5; TRBD1 might be the D (5 bases). The germline V gene has CDR1 MNHEY and CDR2 SVGAGI. Trimming stripped 4 bases from V and 1 base from J, with 11 bases between. CDR3 length equals 15 residues. This chain's CDR3 is CASSSSRVSNQPQHF. CDR3 DNA sequence: TGTGCCAGCAGTTCGTCCAGGGTAAGCAATCAGCCCCAGCATTTT.

The gene calls are TRBV6-6 and TRBJ2-7; 10 bases are a match to TRBD1. Germline V gives CDR1 MNHNY, CDR2 SVGAGI (reference sequence). J was trimmed by 5 bases and V by 4 bases; bases with no gene match: 11. The CDR3 contains 16 residues. CDR3: CASSFQRTGGINEQYF. CDR3 nucleotide sequence: TGTGCCAGCAGTTTCCAACGGACAGGGGGGATCAACGAGCAGTACTTC.

The V gene is TRBV7-2, the J gene TRBJ2-5, with TRBD2 as a possible D gene (6 bases). The germline gives CDR1 SGHTA, CDR2 FQGNSA. Deletions cut 5 bases from V and 2 bases from J, with 12 bases between. The CDR3 length is 14 residues. CDR3 nucleotides: TGTGCCAGCAGCCGGGGTGGGGGGCAAGAGACCCAGTACTTC. It is translated as CASSRGGGQETQYF.

This clone was found a few times. The rearrangement joins TRBV7-9 to TRBJ2-5, with 10 bases fitting TRBD1. Germline lookup yields CDR1 SEHNR and CDR2 FQNEAQ (reference sequence). After removal of 5 bases from V and 5 bases from J, the junction contained 11 bases not matched to a gene. The CDR3 loop spans 16 amino acids. CDR3 sequence (DNA): TGTGCCAGCAGCCCCCCATTTAGACAGGGGGCCGAGACCCAGTACTTC. Translation gives CASSPPFRQGAETQYF.